The 31 T cell receptor beta chains in this list originate from one sample, sequenced in a study of T-cell memory formation after mild COVID-19. TCRdb reprocessed the 5' RACE reads via MiXCR and lists one record per CDR3 protein. The sample lists about 600,000 distinct CDR3 sequences; about 20% were seen once. The sequenced sample was PBMCs or a T cell subset sorted from them (not recorded which). The source is an adult woman who had mild COVID-19 (a few samples of this study predate the infection). Cell type and time point are not known.

The rearrangement links TRBV20-1 to TRBJ1-3; 7 bases are a match to TRBD1. The V gene end was trimmed by 1 base and the J gene end by 3 bases; junction bases not matched to a gene: 9. Germline CDR1 and CDR2: DFQATT and SNEGSKA (reference sequence). The CDR3 covers 16 residues. DNA for the CDR3: TGCAGTGCTAGAGTTAAACAGGGGTATCGTGGAAACACCATATATTTT. Encoded protein: CSARVKQGYRGNTIYF.

The chain carries TRBV7-3 and TRBJ2-1, with 8 positions matching TRBD2. This CDR3 is 15 amino acids long. Trimming at V came to 4 bases and at J to 8 bases, leaving 10 bases not matched to a gene. Germline V lookup: CDR1 SGHTA, CDR2 FQGTGA. The chain's CDR3 is CASSSCSGIGDEQFF. In DNA form, the CDR3 reads TGTGCCAGCAGCTCGTGTAGCGGGATTGGGGATGAGCAGTTCTTC.

A few counts support this clonotype. The CDR3 DNA reads TGTGCCAGCAGCTTGGCGGAAATCAATGAGCAGTTCTTC. Protein sequence: CASSLAEINEQFF. This chain links TRBV5-5 with TRBJ2-1, with D uncertain. Germline loops: CDR1 SGHKS, CDR2 YYEKEE (reference sequence). The CDR3 is made up of 13 amino acids. Trimming took off 0 bases at V and 6 bases at J, with 7 bases between the two ends. Filled out from reference TRBV5-5 and TRBJ2-1, the complete variable domain reads DAGVTQSPTHLIKTRGQQVTLRCSPISGHKSVSWYQQVLGQGPQFIFQYYEKEERGRGNFPDRFSARQFPNYSSELNVNALLLGDSALYLCASSLAEINEQFFGPGTRLTVL.

This clonotype has a handful of counts. The chain joins TRBV19 to TRBJ1-5, with 8 bases matching TRBD1. The CDR3 is 14 amino acids. J lost 6 bases, V lost 4 bases, and 5 bases had no gene match. From germline, CDR1 is LNHDA and CDR2 SQIVND (reference sequence). This CDR3 reads CASSTDRGTQPQHF. CDR3 in DNA: TGTGCCAGTAGTACCGACAGGGGTACTCAGCCCCAGCATTTT.

The chain uses TRBV19 and TRBJ2-1; D is possibly TRBD2 (5 bases). V dropped 6 bases and J dropped 9 bases, with 9 bases sitting between them. Per germline, CDR1 LNHDA and CDR2 SQIVND (reference sequence). The CDR3 runs 11 residues. The CDR3 nucleotides are TGTGCCAGTAGGCTAGCAGGTGAGCAGTTCTTC. Translating it yields CASRLAGEQFF.

There are a few counts of this clonotype. V is TRBV9 and J is TRBJ1-2, with D unclear. This CDR3 spans 13 amino acids. V was shortened by 2 bases and J by 5 bases, with 10 bases between the two germline ends. Germline CDR1 reads SGDLS; CDR2 reads YYNGEE. DNA for the CDR3: TGTGCCAGCAGCGTCGCGAGCGAATATGGCTACACCTTC. Translation: CASSVASEYGYTF.

This clonotype was observed a handful of times. The rearrangement links TRBV4-1 to TRBJ2-6, with 8 bases identical to TRBD2. Germline V CDR1 and CDR2: MGHRA, YSYEKL. This CDR3 is 17 amino acids long. V dropped 1 base and J dropped 2; count of bases not matched to a gene: 4. The chain's CDR3 is CASSQGLAGPGANVLTF. CDR3 DNA sequence: TGCGCCAGCAGCCAAGGCCTAGCGGGCCCTGGGGCCAACGTCCTGACTTTC.

Only a few counts were recorded for this clonotype. The chain combines TRBV7-2 with TRBJ2-7; 7 nucleotides align to TRBD2. The germline gives CDR1 SGHTA, CDR2 FQGNSA. CDR3 length equals 13 residues. Trimming at V came to 3 bases and at J to 6 bases, leaving 5 bases not matched to a gene. As DNA, the CDR3 is TGTGCCAGCAGCTTCACTAGCGCGGGCGAGCAGTACTTC. Residues: CASSFTSAGEQYF.

This chain uses TRBV6-6 with TRBJ2-1; 7 bases agree with TRBD1. Losses at the gene ends were 8 bases for V and 0 bases for J; bases not matched to a gene: 7. This CDR3 is built from 15 residues. Germline CDR1 reads MNHNY; CDR2 reads SVGAGI (reference sequence). The CDR3 reads CASALTGSSYNEQFF. Written as DNA, the CDR3 is TGTGCCAGCGCGTTGACAGGGAGCTCCTACAATGAGCAGTTCTTC.

The CDR3 loop is CATSREERGGDEKLFF. CDR3 DNA: TGTGCCACCAGCAGAGAGGAAAGGGGAGGGGATGAAAAACTGTTTTTT. The gene calls are TRBV15 and TRBJ1-4, with D possibly matching TRBD1 (5 bases). Germline V CDR1 and CDR2: LNHNV, YYDKDF (reference sequence). The V end lost 0 bases, the J end lost 6 bases, and 14 bases lay between the germline ends. The CDR3 spans 16 residues.

As concerns this clonotype: Relative to the germline gene, one junction end is altered; a read error may explain this. The chain links TRBV7-7 to TRBJ2-1; 8 bases line up with TRBD2. The CDR3 is 15 residues long. Germline lookup yields CDR1 SSHAT and CDR2 FNYEAQ (reference sequence). The DNA of the CDR3 is TGTGCTAGCAGCCCCCTTGTCGGGAGGGACAATGAGCAGTTCTTC. Translating it yields CASSPLVGRDNEQFF.

The sample holds a few counts of this clonotype. V usage is TRBV11-3 and J usage is TRBJ2-1; the match to TRBD2 covers 7 bases. Germline CDR1 and CDR2: SGHNT and YENEEA. This CDR3 spans 13 amino acids. V trimming: 4 bases; J trimming: 10 bases; junction bases outside the gene matches: 7. The CDR3 sequence is CASSSEILAEQFF. The CDR3 coding sequence is TGTGCCAGCAGCTCCGAAATACTAGCGGAGCAGTTCTTC. The whole variable domain, filled in from reference TRBV11-3 and TRBJ2-1, reads EAGVVQSPRYKIIEKKQPVAFWCNPISGHNTLYWYLQNLGQGPELLIRYENEEAVDDSQLPKDRFSAERLKGVDSTLKIQPAELGDSAVYLCASSSEILAEQFFGPGTRLTVL.

This clonotype appeared many times. The chain recombines TRBV5-1 with TRBJ2-7, with a tentative D call TRBD2 (6 bases). Looked up from germline, CDR1 is SGHRS and CDR2 is YFSETQ. Between the trimmed V and J ends, which lost 4 bases and 0 bases, there was a span of 11 bases. The CDR3 is 14 residues long. For the CDR3, the DNA is TGCGCCAGCAGCACCTCCGGGAGCTCCTACGAGCAGTACTTC. It encodes CASSTSGSSYEQYF.

This clonotype was recorded a few times. This sequence joins TRBV7-9 and TRBJ2-1; possible D gene TRBD1, 5 bases. Trimming removed 0 bases at V and 9 bases at J, with 9 bases between. Germline CDR1 and CDR2: SEHNR and FQNEAQ (reference sequence). The CDR3 spans 13 residues. The CDR3 is CASSLAVRGEQFF. The CDR3 region has the DNA TGTGCCAGCAGCTTAGCGGTTAGGGGTGAGCAGTTCTTC.

The sample holds a few counts of this clonotype. J is TRBJ2-3 and V is TRBV20-1, with no clear D. The CDR3 contains 15 residues. Germline assignment: CDR1 DFQATT and CDR2 SNEGSKA (reference sequence). Trimming took off 5 bases at V and 2 bases at J, with 17 bases between the two ends. In nucleotides, the CDR3 is TGCAGTGCTCACCTGGTAGGCCTGGCCACAGATACGCAGTATTTT. Encoded protein: CSAHLVGLATDTQYF.

This sequence joins TRBV21-1 and TRBJ1-1; the tabulated D call, TRBD1, remains unverified against the DNA. TRBV21-1 is an annotated pseudogene. CDR3 length: 15 amino acids. The CDR3 region is CATYQHREQSTEAFF. The CDR3 coding sequence is TGTGCCACCTACCAACACAGGGAGCAAAGCACTGAAGCTTTCTTT.

The V call is TRBV12-3 or TRBV12-4, the J call TRBJ1-1; D is uncertain. Trimming removed 7 bases from V and 5 bases from J, with 11 bases in between. There are 12 residues in the CDR3. The CDR3 loop reads CASMEQWTEAFF. The DNA for the CDR3 is TGTGCCAGCATGGAGCAGTGGACTGAAGCTTTCTTT.

This clonotype was observed a handful of times. The chain couples TRBV11-2 to TRBJ2-4; 13 nucleotides agree with TRBD2. Germline CDR1 and CDR2: SGHAT and FQNNGV. J lost 16 bases, V lost 6 bases, and 18 bases had no gene match. The CDR3 totals 16 residues. This CDR3 reads CASRKLSAGLAGARYF. The CDR3 DNA reads as TGTGCCAGCAGGAAGCTCTCGGCAGGACTAGCGGGAGCAAGATACTTC.

This clonotype was seen a few times. The rearrangement joins TRBV5-1 to TRBJ2-5, with D uncertain. Germline CDR1 reads SGHRS; CDR2 reads YFSETQ. The CDR3 is 13 residues long. V was shortened by 0 bases and J by 6 bases, with 9 bases between the two germline ends. The CDR3 protein is CASSLGVRQTQYF. CDR3 nucleotides: TGCGCCAGCAGCTTGGGTGTGAGGCAGACCCAGTACTTC.

The chain joins TRBV9 to TRBJ1-5; no definite D call. CDR1 is SGDLS and CDR2 is YYNGEE in the germline V gene. This CDR3 region has 14 residues. V was trimmed by 0 bases and J by 0 bases, leaving 4 bases between them. As DNA, the CDR3 is TGTGCCAGCAGCGTAGGCGTTAGCAATCAGCCCCAGCATTTT. Protein: CASSVGVSNQPQHF.

This clonotype occurred a few times. The J gene is TRBJ2-7, the V gene TRBV6-2 or TRBV6-3, with TRBD1 as a possible D gene (6 bases). The germline V and J ends were trimmed by 8 bases and 6 bases, with 14 bases remaining between them. The CDR3 spans 12 residues. Germline CDR1 and CDR2: MNHEY and SVGEGT. CDR3 amino acids: CASAKSRGEQYF. The CDR3 region has the DNA TGTGCCAGCGCCAAGTCCAGGGGCGAGCAGTACTTC.

In this sample, this clonotype turned up a few times. This sequence joins TRBV4-3 and TRBJ2-3, with 8 bases identical to TRBD2. The CDR3 has 16 amino acids. Germline lookup yields CDR1 LGHNA and CDR2 YSLEER. V shed 4 bases, J shed 2 bases, and the junction held 8 bases outside the gene matches. CDR3 nucleotide sequence: TGCGCCAGCAGCCCCGGGGAGCGGGGGTACACAGATACGCAGTATTTT. This encodes CASSPGERGYTDTQYF.

The gene calls are TRBV7-9 and TRBJ1-5; the match to TRBD1 covers 8 bases. Looked up from germline, CDR1 is SEHNR and CDR2 is FQNEAQ (reference sequence). This CDR3 has 15 amino acids. V lost 4 bases to trimming and J lost 4 bases; unmatched junction nucleotides: 6. The CDR3 DNA follows: TGTGCCAGCAGCTCCCTCGGACAGGGTAATCAGCCCCAGCATTTT. Translated, it gives CASSSLGQGNQPQHF.

In the case of this clonotype: At one end the junction does not follow the germline gene, possibly because of a read error. This chain joins TRBV29-1 and TRBJ2-1; 8 bases match TRBD1. There are 12 residues in the CDR3. CDR1 is SQVTM, CDR2 ANQGSEA, per germline. The CDR3 sequence is CSLDRGGNEQFF. The CDR3 DNA is TGCAGCCTTGACAGGGGAGGCAATGAGCAGTTCTTC.

This chain joins TRBV12-3 or TRBV12-4 and TRBJ1-5; weak D call: TRBD1 (5 bases). The CDR3 is 14 amino acids. The V end lost 2 bases, the J end lost 5 bases, and 10 bases lay between the germline ends. CDR3 coding DNA: TGTGCCAGCAGTTTAATAGGGGCCTATCAGCCCCAGCATTTT. This translates into CASSLIGAYQPQHF.

The V and J genes are TRBV6-4 and TRBJ2-1, with unresolved D. The CDR3 consists of 15 residues. Germline lookup yields CDR1 MRHNA and CDR2 SNTAGT. Trimming stripped 2 bases from V and 0 bases from J, with 8 bases between. CDR3 sequence: CASSDKGDSYNEQFF. The CDR3 DNA is TGTGCCAGCAGTGACAAGGGTGACTCCTACAATGAGCAGTTCTTC.

This clonotype has just a few counts. V is TRBV29-1 and J is TRBJ1-2; TRBD1 matches at 7 bases. The trim removed 6 bases at V and 1 base at J, leaving 8 bases unmatched. Germline CDR1 is SQVTM and CDR2 is ANQGSEA. The CDR3 has 14 residues. The CDR3 sequence is CSVTSGTDNYGYTF. The DNA for the CDR3 is TGCAGCGTCACTTCCGGGACAGATAACTATGGCTACACCTTC.

This clonotype appeared a few times. V and J are TRBV29-1 and TRBJ1-1; D ambiguous. This CDR3 comprises 13 residues. CDR1 and CDR2 from the germline V gene are SQVTM and ANQGSEA. V shed 4 bases and J shed 6 bases, with 15 bases lying between them. DNA for the CDR3: TGCAGCGTTGGTTCGACCGCCGACTCTGAAGCTTTCTTT. Translating it yields CSVGSTADSEAFF. Drawing the rest from reference TRBV29-1 and TRBJ1-1, the complete variable domain is SAVISQKPSRDICQRGTSLTIQCQVDSQVTMMFWYRQQPGQSLTLIATANQGSEATYESGFVIDKFPISRPNLTFSTLTVSNMSPEDSSIYLCSVGSTADSEAFFGQGTRLTVV.

The V gene is TRBV28, the J gene TRBJ2-2; possibly TRBD1 for D (5 bases). The CDR3 contains 15 residues. Germline V gene lookup returns CDR1 MDHEN and CDR2 SYDVKM. V lost 7 bases and J lost 4, with 16 bases in between. CDR3 residues: CASTPLGPGTGELFF. DNA for the CDR3: TGTGCCAGCACCCCTTTGGGGCCGGGCACCGGGGAGCTGTTTTTT.

The chain links TRBV27 to TRBJ1-1; 7 bases are a match to TRBD1. The trim removed 6 bases at V and 4 bases at J, leaving 5 bases unmatched. Germline loops: CDR1 MNHEY, CDR2 SMNVEV (reference sequence). This CDR3 has 13 residues. CDR3 DNA: TGTGCCAGCAGCCCCCGACAGGGCACTGAAGCTTTCTTT. Translation: CASSPRQGTEAFF.

This clonotype was observed a few times. The CDR3 nucleotides are TGTGCCAGCAGCGTAGAAGCAGCGGGGGGTGAGCAGTTCTTC. Residues: CASSVEAAGGEQFF. The chain employs TRBV9 and TRBJ2-1; 9 bases are shared with TRBD2. This CDR3 spans 14 amino acids. In germline, CDR1 is SGDLS, CDR2 YYNGEE. V was clipped by 0 bases and J by 9 bases; unmatched bases: 4.